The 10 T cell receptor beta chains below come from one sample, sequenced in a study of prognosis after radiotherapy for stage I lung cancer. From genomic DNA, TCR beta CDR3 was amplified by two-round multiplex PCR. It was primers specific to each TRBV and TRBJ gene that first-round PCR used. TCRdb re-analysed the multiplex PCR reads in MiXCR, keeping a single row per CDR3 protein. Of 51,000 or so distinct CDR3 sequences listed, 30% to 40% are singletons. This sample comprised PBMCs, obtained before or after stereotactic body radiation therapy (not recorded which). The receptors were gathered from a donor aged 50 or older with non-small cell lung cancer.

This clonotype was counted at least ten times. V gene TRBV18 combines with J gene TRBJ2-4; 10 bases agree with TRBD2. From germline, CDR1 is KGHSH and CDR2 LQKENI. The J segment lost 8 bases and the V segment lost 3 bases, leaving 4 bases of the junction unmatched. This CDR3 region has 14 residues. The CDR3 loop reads CASSPQREGHIQYF. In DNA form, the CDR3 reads TGTGCCAGCTCACCGCAGCGGGAGGGTCACATTCAGTACTTC. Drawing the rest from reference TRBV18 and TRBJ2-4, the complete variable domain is NAGVMQNPRHLVRRRGQEARLRCSPMKGHSHVYWYRQLPEEGLKFMVYLQKENIIDESGMPKERFSAEFPKEGPSILRIQQVVRGDSAAYFCASSPQREGHIQYFGAGTRLSVL.

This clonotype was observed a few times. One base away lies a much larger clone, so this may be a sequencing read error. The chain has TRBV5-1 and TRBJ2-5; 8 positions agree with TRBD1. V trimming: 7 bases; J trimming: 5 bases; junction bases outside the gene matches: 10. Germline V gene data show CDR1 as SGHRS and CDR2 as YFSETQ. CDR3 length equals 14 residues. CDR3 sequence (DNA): TGCGCCAGCGGCACGCGGACAGGGTCGGAGACCCAGTACTTC. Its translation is CASGTRTGSETQYF. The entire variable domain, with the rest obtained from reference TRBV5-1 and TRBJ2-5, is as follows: KAGVTQTPRYLIKTRGQQVTLSCSPISGHRSVSWYQQTPGQGLQFLFEYFSETQRNKGNFPGRFSGRQFSNSRSEMNVSTLELGDSALYLCASGTRTGSETQYFGPGTRLLVL.

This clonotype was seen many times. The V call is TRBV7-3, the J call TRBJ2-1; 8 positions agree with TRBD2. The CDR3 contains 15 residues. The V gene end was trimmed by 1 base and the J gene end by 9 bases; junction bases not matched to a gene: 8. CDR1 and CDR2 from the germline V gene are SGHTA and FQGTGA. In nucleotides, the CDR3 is TGTGCCAGCAGCTTAAACCCAGCGGGAGATGGTGAGCAGTTCTTC. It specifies CASSLNPAGDGEQFF.

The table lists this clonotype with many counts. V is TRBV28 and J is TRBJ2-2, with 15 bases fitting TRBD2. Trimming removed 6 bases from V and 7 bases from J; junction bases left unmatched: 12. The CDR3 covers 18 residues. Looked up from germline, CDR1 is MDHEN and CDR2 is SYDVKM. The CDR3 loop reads CASSPPGLAGGGSGELFF. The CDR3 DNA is TGTGCCAGCAGCCCTCCGGGACTAGCGGGAGGTGGTAGCGGGGAGCTGTTTTTT.

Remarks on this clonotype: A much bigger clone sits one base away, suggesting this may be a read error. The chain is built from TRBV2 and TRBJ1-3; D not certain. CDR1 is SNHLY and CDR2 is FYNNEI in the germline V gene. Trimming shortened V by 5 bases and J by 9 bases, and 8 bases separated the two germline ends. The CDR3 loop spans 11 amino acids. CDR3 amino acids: CASSIARTIYF. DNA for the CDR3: TGTGCCAGCAGTATCGCTCGCACCATATATTTT.

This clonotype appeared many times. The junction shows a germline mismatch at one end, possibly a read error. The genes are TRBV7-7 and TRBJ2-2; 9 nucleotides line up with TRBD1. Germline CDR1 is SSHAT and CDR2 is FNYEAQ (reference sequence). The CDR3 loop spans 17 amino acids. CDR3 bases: TGTGCTAGCAGCTTAGCGCCGGGACAGGGTACCGCCGGGGAGCTGTTTTTT. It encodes CASSLAPGQGTAGELFF.

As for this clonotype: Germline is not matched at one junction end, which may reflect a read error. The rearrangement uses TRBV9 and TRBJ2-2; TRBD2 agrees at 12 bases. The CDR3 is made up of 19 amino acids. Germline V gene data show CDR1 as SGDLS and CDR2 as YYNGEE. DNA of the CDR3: TGTGCCAGCAGCGTAGGACTAGCGGGAGCTTGGGTTGTGACCTGGGAGCTTTTTTTT. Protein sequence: CASSVGLAGAWVVTWELFF.

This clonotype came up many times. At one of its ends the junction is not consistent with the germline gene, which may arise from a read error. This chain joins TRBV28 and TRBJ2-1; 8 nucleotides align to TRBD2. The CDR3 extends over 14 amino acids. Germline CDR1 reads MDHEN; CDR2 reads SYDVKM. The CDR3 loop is CATSDSGRVNEQFF. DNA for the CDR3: TGTGCCACCAGTGACAGCGGGAGAGTAAATGAGCAGTTCTTC. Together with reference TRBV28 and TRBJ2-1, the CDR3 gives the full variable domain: DVKVTQSSRYLVKRTGEKVFLECVQDMDHENMFWYRQDPGLGLRLIYFSYDVKMKEKGDIPEGYSVSREKKERFSLILESASTNQTSMYLCATSDSGRVNEQFFGPGTRLTVL.

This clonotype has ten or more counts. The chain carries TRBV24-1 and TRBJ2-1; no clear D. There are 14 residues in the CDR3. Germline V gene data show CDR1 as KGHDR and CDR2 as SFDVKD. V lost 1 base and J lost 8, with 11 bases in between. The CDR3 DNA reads TGTGCCACCAGTGATTTTTGGTCTCCCGATGAGCAGTTCTTC. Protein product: CATSDFWSPDEQFF.

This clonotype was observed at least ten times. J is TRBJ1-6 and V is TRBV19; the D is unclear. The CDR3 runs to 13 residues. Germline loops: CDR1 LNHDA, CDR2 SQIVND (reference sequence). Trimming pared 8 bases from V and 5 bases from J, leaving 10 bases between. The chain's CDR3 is CASRQVDNSPLHF. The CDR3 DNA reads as TGTGCCAGTCGGCAGGTGGATAATTCACCCCTCCACTTT.